One sample yielded the 14 T cell receptor beta chains listed below, sequenced in a study of OX40 agonist ivuxolimab in advanced cancers. TCRdb's table, derived via immunoSEQ multiplex PCR, lists solely in-frame clones and lacks some. The sample records about 92,000 clones, 84% being singletons. Sequencing was performed on CD4+ or CD8+ T cells sorted from blood, taken in a trial of the OX40 agonist ivuxolimab. The receptor set was obtained from an adult with an advanced solid tumor such as melanoma, head and neck, liver or kidney cancer.

V and J are TRBV28 and TRBJ1-5; 8 bases align to TRBD1. V lost 2 bases, J lost 1 base, and 10 bases stayed unmatched. The CDR3 is 18 amino acids. The germline CDR1 and CDR2 sequences are MDHEN and SYDVKM. CDR3 DNA sequence: TGTGCCAGCAGTTTACGGCAGGGGGCGCTTATAAGCAATCAGCCCCAGCATTTT. Translation gives CASSLRQGALISNQPQHF.

The chain couples TRBV7-6 to TRBJ2-7, with 7 bases matching TRBD1. Germline CDR1 reads SGHVS; CDR2 reads FNYEAQ. The CDR3 runs to 14 residues. V shed 5 bases and J 0 bases; nucleotides not matched to a gene: 4. CDR3 loop: CASSRGQDSYEQYF. CDR3 DNA: TGTGCCAGCAGCCGCGGACAGGACTCCTACGAGCAGTACTTC.

The chain has TRBV4-3 and TRBJ1-2; 9 bases fit TRBD1. This CDR3 contains 16 residues. Trimming at V came to 0 bases and at J to 6 bases, leaving 8 bases not matched to a gene. Per the germline V gene, CDR1 is LGHNA and CDR2 is YSLEER. The CDR3 DNA reads as TGCGCCAGCAGCCAAGATCGTGGGACAGGGACCCATGGCTACACCTTC. This sequence encodes CASSQDRGTGTHGYTF.

Notes on this clone: The same CDR3 arises from other DNA sequences in this sample as well. The rearrangement links TRBV7-6 to TRBJ1-5, with 7 bases fitting TRBD1. The CDR3 runs to 16 residues. V lost 4 bases, J lost 1 base, and 7 bases stayed unmatched. The germline CDR1 and CDR2 sequences are SGHVS and FNYEAQ. Written as DNA, the CDR3 is TGTGCCAGCAGCTCCCTGGGGGGACAGAGCAATCAGCCCCAGCATTTT. Its protein is CASSSLGGQSNQPQHF.

The chain is built from TRBV19 and TRBJ2-1; 7 positions agree with TRBD2. V gave up 6 bases and J gave up 4 bases; unmatched junction bases: 3. CDR3 size: 13 residues. Germline CDR1 LNHDA, CDR2 SQIVND (reference sequence). The CDR3 is CASRGEGYNEQFF. The CDR3 coding sequence is TGTGCCAGTAGAGGGGAGGGTTACAATGAGCAGTTCTTC.

The chain couples TRBV9 to TRBJ2-7; 11 positions agree with TRBD1. In germline, CDR1 is SGDLS, CDR2 YYNGEE. CDR3 length equals 15 residues. V gave up 3 bases and J gave up 4 bases; unmatched junction bases: 6. This chain's CDR3 is CASSAGQGAFYEQYF. CDR3 DNA: TGTGCCAGCAGCGCTGGACAGGGGGCTTTTTACGAGCAGTACTTC.

The rearrangement uses TRBV5-4 and TRBJ2-2; D call uncertain. V gave up 4 bases and J gave up 6 bases, with 16 bases separating them. CDR3 length: 15 residues. Per the germline V gene, CDR1 is SGHNT and CDR2 is YYREEE (reference sequence). CDR3 sequence reads: CASSPTTHLSGELFF. The CDR3 coding sequence is TGTGCCAGCAGCCCAACCACCCACTTGTCCGGGGAGCTGTTTTTT.

This clone appeared a few times. V and J are TRBV30 and TRBJ1-6, with D possibly TRBD1 on 5 matching bases. V dropped 1 base and J dropped 5 bases, with 15 bases sitting between them. The CDR3 sequence is 16 residues long. Germline V gene sequence: CDR1 GTSNPN, CDR2 SVGIG (reference sequence). CDR3 nucleotides: TGTGCCTGGAGTGGACCTTCGGCAGGGCATAATTCACCCCTCCACTTT. This codes for CAWSGPSAGHNSPLHF.

The chain joins TRBV29-1 to TRBJ1-1; D gene unclear. The CDR3 is made up of 13 amino acids. Trimming took off 1 base at V and 1 base at J, with 7 bases between the two ends. Per germline, CDR1 SQVTM and CDR2 ANQGSEA. The CDR3 protein is CSVEGRANTEAFF. In nucleotides, the CDR3 is TGCAGCGTTGAAGGTAGAGCGAACACTGAAGCTTTCTTT.

CDR3 bases: TGTGCCATCAGTGACCCCGGGACAGGTATAGGGGAAAAACTGTTTTTT. This encodes CAISDPGTGIGEKLFF. The J gene is TRBJ1-4, the V gene TRBV10-3, with 8 positions matching TRBD1. V dropped 3 bases and J dropped 8; count of bases not matched to a gene: 11. In germline, CDR1 is ENHRY, CDR2 SYGVKD. The CDR3 spans 16 residues.

V usage is TRBV7-2 and J usage is TRBJ2-7; 8 bases match TRBD2. This CDR3 has 15 amino acids. V shed 3 bases and J 2 bases; nucleotides not matched to a gene: 6. Germline CDR1 is SGHTA and CDR2 is FQGNSA. For the CDR3, the DNA is TGTGCCAGCAGCTTTCGGGGGGGCGGGCCCTACGAGCAGTACTTC. Translation gives CASSFRGGGPYEQYF.

J is TRBJ1-1 and V is TRBV18; D remains unclear. Looked up from germline, CDR1 is KGHSH and CDR2 is LQKENI. V dropped 5 bases and J dropped 1 base, with 5 bases sitting between them. The CDR3 runs 12 residues. This chain's CDR3 is CASSSGNTEAFF. CDR3 DNA: TGTGCCAGCTCATCGGGGAACACTGAAGCTTTCTTT.

This clone was detected only a few times. The chain links TRBV19 to TRBJ1-4, with TRBD1 matching over 7 bases. V dropped 5 bases and J dropped 4; count of bases not matched to a gene: 4. Germline CDR1 is LNHDA and CDR2 is SQIVND (reference sequence). The CDR3 consists of 14 residues. CDR3: CASSLQGLNEKLFF. The CDR3 nucleotides are TGTGCCAGTAGTCTACAGGGGCTTAATGAAAAACTGTTTTTT.

The chain couples TRBV7-9 to TRBJ1-2, with 8 bases fitting TRBD1. V dropped 7 bases and J dropped 2; count of bases not matched to a gene: 3. The CDR3 extends over 13 amino acids. The germline gives CDR1 SEHNR, CDR2 FQNEAQ (reference sequence). The CDR3 reads CASIGTGNYGYTF. The CDR3 region has the DNA TGTGCCAGCATCGGGACAGGAAACTATGGCTACACCTTC.